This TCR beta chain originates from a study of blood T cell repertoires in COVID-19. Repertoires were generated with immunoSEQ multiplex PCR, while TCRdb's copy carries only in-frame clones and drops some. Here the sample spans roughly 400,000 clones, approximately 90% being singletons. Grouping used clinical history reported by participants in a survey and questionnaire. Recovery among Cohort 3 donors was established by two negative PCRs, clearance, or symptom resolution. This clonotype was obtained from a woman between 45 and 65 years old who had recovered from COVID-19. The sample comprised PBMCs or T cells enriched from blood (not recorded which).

For the CDR3, the DNA is TGTGCCAGCAGTGAGAGTTCCTGGCAGGGGGACACTGAAGCTTTCTTT. Protein product: CASSESSWQGDTEAFF. The chain is built from TRBV6-1 and TRBJ1-1; 7 bases map to TRBD1. The CDR3 loop spans 16 amino acids. Germline CDR1 MNHNS, CDR2 SASEGT. V lost 3 bases to trimming and J lost 3 bases; unmatched junction nucleotides: 10.